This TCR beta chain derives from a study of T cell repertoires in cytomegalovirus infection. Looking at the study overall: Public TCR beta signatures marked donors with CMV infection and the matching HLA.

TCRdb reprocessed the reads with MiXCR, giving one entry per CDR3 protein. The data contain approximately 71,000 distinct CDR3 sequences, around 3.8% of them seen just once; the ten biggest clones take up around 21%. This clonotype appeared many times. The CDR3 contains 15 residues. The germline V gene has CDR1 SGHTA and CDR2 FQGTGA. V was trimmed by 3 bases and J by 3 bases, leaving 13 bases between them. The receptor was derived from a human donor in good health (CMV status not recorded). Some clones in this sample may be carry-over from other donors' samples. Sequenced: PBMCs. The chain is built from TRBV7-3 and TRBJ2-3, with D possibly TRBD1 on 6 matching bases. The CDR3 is CASSFRGRVTDTQYF. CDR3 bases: TGTGCCAGCAGCTTCAGGGGTAGAGTGACAGATACGCAGTATTTT.